Sequencing of this T cell receptor beta chain was carried out in a study of CD8+ T cells in alopecia areata. Overall study context: Twice daily, treated patients received 5 to 10 mg of oral tofacitinib. People stayed on tofacitinib for 6 to 18 months, then stopped the drug for 6 months. The study, taken as a whole, reports: Normal-skin resident alphabeta T cells also appear among scalp sample sequences.

It was cDNA, reverse transcribed from extracted RNA, that served as the sequencing template. Clones were read by immunoSEQ multiplex PCR, and TCRdb kept only the in-frame ones, dropping some. This sample has about 180,000 clones, with 63% found just once. The CDR3 totals 12 residues. The germline V gene encodes CDR1 GTSNPN and CDR2 SVGIG (reference sequence). Trimming took 1 base from V and 5 from J, leaving 8 bases between them. Note on this clone: Antigen unknown.

Isolation of CD4+ and CD8+ T cells from PBMCs was achieved by sorting. Sample: CD4+ T cells sorted from blood, taken at week 0. The chain uses TRBV30 and TRBJ1-2; no clear D gene. The source is a human donor with alopecia areata. DNA of the CDR3: TGTGCCTGGAGTGCGGAGAAGTATGGCTACACCTTC. Its translation is CAWSAEKYGYTF.